The 22 T cell receptor beta chains below all came from one sample that was sequenced in a study of cytomegalovirus exposure and HLA in healthy donors. PCR employed 60 Vbeta and 13 Jbeta primers. Sequenced by immunoSEQ multiplex PCR; TCRdb stores in-frame clones only, minus some. The sample lists fewer than 150,000 clones, about three quarters occurring once. Sequenced: PBMCs. These receptors were taken from a woman aged 25 to 39 in good health and CMV-seronegative.

This sequence joins TRBV10-3 and TRBJ2-3, with 12 bases aligning to TRBD2. This CDR3 has 22 residues. Trimming took 0 bases from V and 1 from J; bases not matched to a gene: 17. In germline, CDR1 is ENHRY, CDR2 SYGVKD. In DNA form, the CDR3 reads TGTGCCATCAGTGAGTCGAACTGGACTAGCGGGATGAGAGTTGCTGGCACAGATACGCAGTATTTT. Encoded protein: CAISESNWTSGMRVAGTDTQYF.

This clone was seen once. This chain connects TRBV18 to TRBJ2-5; 8 bases fit TRBD1. CDR3 length: 14 residues. Germline CDR1 is KGHSH and CDR2 is LQKENI. V lost 2 bases, J lost 5 bases, and 4 bases stayed unmatched. DNA of the CDR3: TGTGCCAGCTCACCAACGACAGGGGAGGAGACCCAGTACTTC. It encodes CASSPTTGEETQYF.

The chain recombines TRBV10-3 with TRBJ2-1; the match to TRBD2 covers 8 bases. From germline, CDR1 is ENHRY and CDR2 SYGVKD. Unmatched junction bases numbered 2, after V lost 10 bases and J lost 6 bases. The CDR3 extends over 11 amino acids. The CDR3 sequence: CATRGGNEQFF. DNA of the CDR3: TGTGCCACCCGGGGGGGCAATGAGCAGTTCTTC.

The chain employs TRBV7-8 and TRBJ2-7; the match to TRBD2 covers 8 bases. CDR3 length: 16 residues. V lost 2 bases, J lost 2 bases, and 8 bases stayed unmatched. The V gene's germline CDR1 is SGHVS and CDR2 FQNEAQ. CDR3 nucleotides: TGTGCCAGCAGCTTATACGGGGGGGAAACTACCTACGAGCAGTACTTC. Translation: CASSLYGGETTYEQYF.

The rearrangement joins TRBV9 to TRBJ1-2; 11 bases align to TRBD1. V lost 6 bases and J lost 8; bases outside the gene matches: 15. Germline V gene sequence: CDR1 SGDLS, CDR2 YYNGEE. CDR3 length: 16 amino acids. The CDR3 spells CASTEGLGQGAGGYTF. The CDR3 DNA is TGTGCCAGCACGGAAGGACTAGGACAGGGGGCGGGAGGCTACACCTTC.

V gene TRBV2 combines with J gene TRBJ1-3; tentative D call: TRBD1 (6 bases). CDR3 length equals 14 residues. Trimming took 6 bases from V and 2 from J, leaving 11 bases between them. Germline V CDR1 and CDR2: SNHLY, FYNNEI. The CDR3 DNA reads as TGTGCCAGCAGAGGACAGCTGCCTGGAAACACCATATATTTT. Translated: CASRGQLPGNTIYF. The variable domain in full, with the rest retrieved from reference TRBV2 and TRBJ1-3, is EPEVTQTPSHQVTQMGQEVILRCVPISNHLYFYWYRQILGQKVEFLVSFYNNEISEKSEIFDDQFSVERPDGSNFTLKIRSTKLEDSAMYFCASRGQLPGNTIYFGEGSWLTVV.

With respect to this clone: The identical CDR3 is also encoded by other nucleotide sequences in the sample. The J gene is TRBJ1-5, the V gene TRBV2; TRBD1 is a possible D gene (5 bases). Trimming removed 2 bases from V and 1 base from J, with 6 bases in between. The germline V gene encodes CDR1 SNHLY and CDR2 FYNNEI. The length of the CDR3 is 14 residues. The CDR3: CASSEQGSNQPQHF. Written as DNA, the CDR3 is TGTGCCAGCAGTGAACAGGGAAGCAATCAGCCCCAGCATTTT.

This clone was detected a few times. The chain employs TRBV10-2 and TRBJ1-2; 9 nucleotides line up with TRBD1. CDR1 and CDR2 (germline): WSHSY, SAAADI. This CDR3 has 15 amino acids. Losses at the gene ends were 5 bases for V and 7 bases for J; bases not matched to a gene: 11. As DNA, the CDR3 is TGCGCCAGCAGTTCCCCTAGGACAGGGGACATTGGCTACACCTTC. It codes for CASSSPRTGDIGYTF.

This chain joins TRBV6-5 and TRBJ2-5; maybe TRBD2 (6 bases). The V gene lost 0 bases and the J gene lost 3 bases, with 11 bases spanning the gap. The length of the CDR3 is 15 residues. Germline V gene sequence: CDR1 MNHEY, CDR2 SVGAGI. CDR3 in amino acids: CASSYSYGSEETQYF. The CDR3 bases are TGTGCCAGCAGTTACTCGTACGGGAGCGAAGAGACCCAGTACTTC.

This clone has just a few counts. The rearrangement uses TRBV2 and TRBJ2-3; perhaps TRBD1 as D (5 bases). This CDR3 is built from 15 residues. The germline V and J ends were trimmed by 7 bases and 4 bases, with 18 bases remaining between them. Germline values: CDR1 SNHLY, CDR2 FYNNEI. The CDR3 DNA follows: TGTGCCAGCAACAAGGGGCAGCAGCAGTCAGATACGCAGTATTTT. It is translated as CASNKGQQQSDTQYF.

The chain recombines TRBV28 with TRBJ2-5; D might be TRBD1 (5 bases). The V gene's germline CDR1 is MDHEN and CDR2 SYDVKM. This CDR3 has 13 amino acids. With 3 bases removed from V and 4 bases from J, the gap between germline ends came to 9 bases. The CDR3 spells CASSLIGAETQYF. DNA for the CDR3: TGTGCCAGCAGTTTGATTGGGGCAGAGACCCAGTACTTC.

The V and J genes are TRBV11-3 and TRBJ2-2, with 7 bases lining up with TRBD1. This CDR3 is 15 amino acids long. With V trimmed by 5 bases and J by 6 bases, 9 bases remained unmatched. Germline CDR1 and CDR2: SGHNT and YENEEA. CDR3 protein: CASSAQGSTSGELFF. The CDR3, as DNA: TGTGCCAGCAGCGCACAGGGGAGTACGTCCGGGGAGCTGTTTTTT.

This clone was detected a few times. The chain links TRBV2 to TRBJ1-1; 7 bases map to TRBD1. In germline, CDR1 is SNHLY, CDR2 FYNNEI. V lost 10 bases and J lost 1; bases outside the gene matches: 6. The CDR3 length is 13 residues. CDR3 region: CATTRQGNTEAFF. The CDR3 nucleotides read TGTGCCACTACCAGACAGGGGAACACTGAAGCTTTCTTT.

The chain combines TRBV5-1 with TRBJ1-2; D perhaps matches TRBD1 (5 bases). Trimming shortened V by 0 bases and J by 4 bases, and 10 bases separated the two germline ends. In germline, CDR1 is SGHRS, CDR2 YFSETQ. The CDR3 contains 14 residues. This chain's CDR3 is CASSLEQALYGYTF. CDR3 bases: TGCGCCAGCAGCTTGGAACAGGCCCTCTATGGCTACACCTTC.

This clone was counted only a few times. This rearrangement joins TRBV28 to TRBJ2-7; the match to TRBD1 covers 9 bases. The J segment lost 9 bases and the V segment lost 2 bases, leaving 8 bases of the junction unmatched. In germline, CDR1 is MDHEN, CDR2 SYDVKM. The CDR3 covers 14 residues. In DNA form, the CDR3 reads TGTGCCAGCAGTTTACGGACAGGGGAGGGTGGGCAGTACGTC. Protein product: CASSLRTGEGGQYV.

The genes are TRBV6-1 and TRBJ2-1; TRBD2 matches at 11 bases. V lost 4 bases to trimming and J lost 10 bases; unmatched junction nucleotides: 9. The germline V gene has CDR1 MNHNS and CDR2 SASEGT. This CDR3 spans 15 amino acids. CDR3 coding DNA: TGTGCCAGCAGTGGTCGGCTAGCGGGGGGAATGGAGCAGTTCTTC. This gives the protein CASSGRLAGGMEQFF.

The chain joins TRBV6-1 to TRBJ2-3; tentatively, D is TRBD1 (5 bases). Trimming took 0 bases from V and 2 from J, leaving 12 bases between them. The CDR3 extends over 16 amino acids. Germline V gene sequence: CDR1 MNHNS, CDR2 SASEGT. The CDR3 nucleotides read TGTGCCAGCAGTGAAGCTAGGCACAGGCTCACAGATACGCAGTATTTT. It specifies CASSEARHRLTDTQYF.

This rearrangement joins TRBV6-5 to TRBJ2-7, with 11 bases lining up with TRBD2. The CDR3 consists of 14 residues. V gave up 5 bases and J gave up 3 bases; unmatched junction bases: 3. Germline V gene sequence: CDR1 MNHEY, CDR2 SVGAGI. DNA of the CDR3: TGTGCCAGCAGTAGAGGACTAGCGGGCTACGAGCAGTACTTC. It encodes CASSRGLAGYEQYF.

The J gene is TRBJ1-4, the V gene TRBV28; maybe TRBD1 (6 bases). In germline, CDR1 is MDHEN, CDR2 SYDVKM. V shed 7 bases and J shed 6 bases, with 18 bases lying between them. The CDR3 contains 15 residues. This CDR3 reads CASTPRTVGDEKLFF. Here the CDR3 DNA reads TGTGCCAGCACCCCCCGGACAGTAGGGGATGAAAAACTGTTTTTT. Full variable domain (outside the CDR3, taken from reference TRBV28 and TRBJ1-4): DVKVTQSSRYLVKRTGEKVFLECVQDMDHENMFWYRQDPGLGLRLIYFSYDVKMKEKGDIPEGYSVSREKKERFSLILESASTNQTSMYLCASTPRTVGDEKLFFGSGTQLSVL.

This clone came up a few times. The genes are TRBV18 and TRBJ2-7; D perhaps matches TRBD2 (5 bases). The CDR3 runs 15 residues. Germline V gene data show CDR1 as KGHSH and CDR2 as LQKENI. V lost 2 bases, J lost 7 bases, and 18 bases lay in between. Here the CDR3 DNA reads TGTGCCAGCTCACCAATGAACAGTCCATCGGGAGAGCAGTACTTC. This codes for CASSPMNSPSGEQYF.

The J gene is TRBJ2-2, the V gene TRBV6-5; weak D call: TRBD2 (6 bases). Per germline, CDR1 MNHEY and CDR2 SVGAGI. V lost 4 bases to trimming and J lost 0 bases, with 12 bases between them. The CDR3 is 16 residues long. The CDR3 coding sequence is TGTGCCAGCAGTTCCTACGGGGGAGCGAACACCGGGGAGCTGTTTTTT. Translation gives CASSSYGGANTGELFF.

The chain employs TRBV7-8 and TRBJ2-2; 10 bases match TRBD1. Germline V CDR1 and CDR2: SGHVS, FQNEAQ. V lost 5 bases and J lost 1; bases outside the gene matches: 4. The CDR3 sequence is 16 residues long. CDR3 nucleotide sequence: TGTGCCAGCAGCCACCGGGACAGGGGGAACACCGGGGAGCTGTTTTTT. Protein sequence: CASSHRDRGNTGELFF.